The next 32 T cell receptor beta chains were all read from a single sample in a study of blood T cell repertoires in COVID-19. Some clones are missing from TCRdb's copy, which holds only in-frame ones; the method was immunoSEQ multiplex PCR. Of 160,000 or so clones listed, approximately 88% were seen once; the top ten hold 1.5% to 2%. The sequenced sample consisted of peripheral blood. These TCRs come from a woman aged 45 to 65 with acute or convalescent COVID-19.

The chain uses TRBV10-3 and TRBJ2-5; TRBD2 matches at 9 bases. From germline, CDR1 is ENHRY and CDR2 SYGVKD. This CDR3 is 14 amino acids long. V lost 4 bases and J lost 2; bases outside the gene matches: 2. CDR3 bases: TGTGCCATCAGTGGCACTAGCGGGCAAGAGACCCAGTACTTC. Translating gives CAISGTSGQETQYF.

The CDR3 DNA sequence: TGTGCCAGCAGCCGGGGACAGGGCGAGGGCTACACCTTC. Protein sequence: CASSRGQGEGYTF. This rearrangement joins TRBV11-2 to TRBJ1-2; TRBD1 matches at 9 bases. V was pared by 5 bases and J by 8 bases, with 6 bases of the junction left unmatched. The V gene's germline CDR1 is SGHAT and CDR2 FQNNGV. The CDR3 has 13 amino acids. The complete variable domain, with remaining parts taken from reference TRBV11-2 and TRBJ1-2, reads EAGVAQSPRYKIIEKRQSVAFWCNPISGHATLYWYQQILGQGPKLLIQFQNNGVVDDSQLPKDRFSAERLKGVDSTLKIQPAKLEDSAVYLCASSRGQGEGYTFGSGTRLTVV.

This chain links TRBV5-6 with TRBJ1-2; 7 bases are a match to TRBD1. With V trimmed by 3 bases and J by 5 bases, 7 bases remained unmatched. Germline CDR1 is SGHDT and CDR2 is YYEEEE. The CDR3 runs to 14 residues. Here the CDR3 DNA reads TGTGCCAGCAGCTCCTGGACAGGAGATTATGGCTACACCTTC. This gives the protein CASSSWTGDYGYTF.

As DNA, the CDR3 is TGTGCCTGGAGGGACCAGGGCGCGGAAGGCTACACCTTC. Its translation is CAWRDQGAEGYTF. J is TRBJ1-2 and V is TRBV30, with a tentative D call TRBD1 (5 bases). The CDR3 loop spans 13 amino acids. Germline V lookup: CDR1 GTSNPN, CDR2 SVGIG (reference sequence). Trimming removed 3 bases from V and 8 bases from J, with 16 bases in between.

This rearrangement joins TRBV11-2 to TRBJ2-1; 16 nucleotides align to TRBD2. The ends lost 5 bases at V and 4 bases at J; junction bases unmatched: 5. CDR3 length: 17 residues. Germline V gives CDR1 SGHAT, CDR2 FQNNGV. The CDR3: CASSEGTSGRGYNEQFF. The CDR3 DNA reads TGTGCCAGCAGCGAAGGGACTAGCGGGAGGGGATACAATGAGCAGTTCTTC.

The rearrangement uses TRBV7-9 and TRBJ2-2; TRBD2 agrees at 10 bases. The trim removed 2 bases at V and 1 base at J, leaving 4 bases unmatched. Germline V lookup: CDR1 SEHNR, CDR2 FQNEAQ (reference sequence). There are 17 residues in the CDR3. CDR3 protein: CASSLRLAGVNTGELFF. Here the CDR3 DNA reads TGTGCCAGCAGCTTACGGCTAGCGGGAGTGAACACCGGGGAGCTGTTTTTT.

This clone was recorded a few times. The rearrangement uses TRBV7-2 and TRBJ2-5; 8 bases align to TRBD2. There are 16 residues in the CDR3. Germline CDR1 is SGHTA and CDR2 is FQGNSA. V trimming: 4 bases; J trimming: 4 bases; junction bases outside the gene matches: 11. The CDR3 reads CASSSTGLGIGETQYF. The CDR3 DNA follows: TGTGCCAGCAGCTCAACGGGACTAGGTATCGGAGAGACCCAGTACTTC.

The chain carries TRBV11-2 and TRBJ2-7, with 13 positions matching TRBD2. Trimming cost V 5 bases and J 4 bases; bases outside gene matches: 2. Germline V gene lookup returns CDR1 SGHAT and CDR2 FQNNGV. The CDR3 is 14 amino acids. This CDR3 reads CASSMGLAGYEQYF. In DNA form, the CDR3 reads TGTGCCAGCAGCATGGGACTAGCGGGATACGAGCAGTACTTC. Complete variable domain (other parts from reference TRBV11-2 and TRBJ2-7): EAGVAQSPRYKIIEKRQSVAFWCNPISGHATLYWYQQILGQGPKLLIQFQNNGVVDDSQLPKDRFSAERLKGVDSTLKIQPAKLEDSAVYLCASSMGLAGYEQYFGPGTRLTVT.

This clone was seen a few times. This rearrangement joins TRBV4-1 to TRBJ1-5; no clear D gene. With 4 bases removed from V and 3 bases from J, the gap between germline ends came to 19 bases. CDR1 is MGHRA and CDR2 is YSYEKL in the germline V gene. The length of the CDR3 is 17 residues. Written as DNA, the CDR3 is TGCGCCAGCAGCCCCTCGTGGCAGGCCGAAGCCAATCAGCCCCAGCATTTT. Its translation is CASSPSWQAEANQPQHF.

The rearrangement joins TRBV7-9 to TRBJ2-2, with D maybe TRBD1 (5 bases). Trimming took 0 bases from V and 5 from J, leaving 10 bases between them. CDR3 length equals 15 residues. Germline CDR1 reads SEHNR; CDR2 reads FQNEAQ (reference sequence). The CDR3 spells CASSLAREKTGELFF. The CDR3 DNA sequence: TGTGCCAGCAGCTTAGCCAGGGAAAAGACCGGGGAGCTGTTTTTT.

This clone occurred once. This chain joins TRBV25-1 and TRBJ1-3; D uncertain. Looked up from germline, CDR1 is MGHDK and CDR2 is SYGVNS. The CDR3 is made up of 13 amino acids. Trimming took off 4 bases at V and 2 bases at J, with 6 bases between the two ends. The CDR3 sequence: CASSVSPGNTIYF. In DNA form, the CDR3 reads TGTGCCAGCAGTGTTAGCCCTGGAAACACCATATATTTT. The entire variable domain, with the rest obtained from reference TRBV25-1 and TRBJ1-3, is as follows: EADIYQTPRYLVIGTGKKITLECSQTMGHDKMYWYQQDPGMELHLIHYSYGVNSTEKGDLSSESTVSRIRTEHFPLTLESARPSHTSQYLCASSVSPGNTIYFGEGSWLTVV.

The chain links TRBV6-6 to TRBJ1-1, with D possibly matching TRBD1 (5 bases). The germline V gene encodes CDR1 MNHNY and CDR2 SVGAGI (reference sequence). Trimming left V 6 bases short and J 4 bases short, with 12 bases between. The CDR3 extends over 13 amino acids. CDR3 bases: TGTGCCAGCAGGATTGGACAACTCACTGAAGCTTTCTTT. Protein: CASRIGQLTEAFF.

J is TRBJ2-1 and V is TRBV11-2, with 12 nucleotides matching TRBD2. Germline loops: CDR1 SGHAT, CDR2 FQNNGV. The CDR3 is 15 amino acids. After removal of 3 bases from V and 9 bases from J, the junction contained 6 bases not matched to a gene. In DNA form, the CDR3 reads TGTGCCAGCAGCTTGGACACTAGCGGGGGGCTTGAGCAGTTCTTC. The encoded protein is CASSLDTSGGLEQFF.

This rearrangement joins TRBV7-9 to TRBJ1-5; D is unresolved. Trimming cost V 1 base and J 15 bases, with 13 bases left between them. The CDR3 length is 12 residues. Germline CDR1 reads SEHNR; CDR2 reads FQNEAQ (reference sequence). The chain's CDR3 is CASSLELGVRHF. The DNA for the CDR3 is TGTGCCAGCAGCTTAGAGCTGGGAGTACGGCATTTT.

V gene TRBV27 combines with J gene TRBJ2-7; 7 nucleotides line up with TRBD1. CDR1 is MNHEY, CDR2 SMNVEV, per germline (reference sequence). V shed 6 bases, J shed 2 bases, and the junction held 7 bases outside the gene matches. The CDR3 is made up of 14 amino acids. The CDR3 reads CASRLGTAAYEQYF. CDR3 nucleotides: TGTGCCAGCAGGTTAGGGACAGCCGCCTACGAGCAGTACTTC.

V and J are TRBV15 and TRBJ1-2; D gene ambiguous. With 9 bases removed from V and 4 bases from J, the gap between germline ends came to 15 bases. The CDR3 loop spans 13 amino acids. Per the germline V gene, CDR1 is LNHNV and CDR2 is YYDKDF (reference sequence). The CDR3 spells CATGSLLGYGYTF. The CDR3 nucleotides are TGTGCCACGGGTAGCCTATTGGGCTATGGCTACACCTTC.

The J gene is TRBJ2-3, the V gene TRBV29-1; the match to TRBD2 covers 12 bases. Germline V gene data show CDR1 as SQVTM and CDR2 as ANQGSEA. This CDR3 is 16 amino acids long. Germline trimming cut 5 bases from V and 3 bases from J; bases unmatched to any gene: 9. This CDR3 is CSVSMLAGGQTDTQYF. For the CDR3, the DNA is TGCAGCGTTTCCATGCTAGCGGGGGGGCAAACAGATACGCAGTATTTT.

V is TRBV6-5 and J is TRBJ1-1, with D possibly matching TRBD1 (5 bases). Trimming took 4 bases from V and 3 from J, leaving 15 bases between them. Germline CDR1 reads MNHEY; CDR2 reads SVGAGI. This CDR3 contains 15 residues. CDR3 sequence: CASSSHPRVDTEAFF. In DNA form, the CDR3 reads TGTGCCAGCAGTTCACATCCCAGGGTGGACACTGAAGCTTTCTTT.

The chain carries TRBV7-2 and TRBJ1-2; TRBD1 is a possible D gene (6 bases). This CDR3 spans 14 amino acids. The V gene lost 5 bases and the J gene lost 4 bases, with 14 bases spanning the gap. Per the germline V gene, CDR1 is SGHTA and CDR2 is FQGNSA. The CDR3 sequence: CASSPGQWVYGYTF. The CDR3 region has the DNA TGTGCCAGCAGCCCCGGACAGTGGGTCTATGGCTACACCTTC.

The chain carries TRBV29-1 and TRBJ2-1; D gene unclear. CDR3 length equals 14 residues. The germline CDR1 and CDR2 sequences are SQVTM and ANQGSEA. The V and J ends lost 1 base and 0 bases respectively, with 7 bases between them. The CDR3 spells CSVEGGRSYNEQFF. In DNA form, the CDR3 reads TGCAGCGTTGAAGGCGGTCGCTCCTACAATGAGCAGTTCTTC.

The genes are TRBV6-2 or TRBV6-3 and TRBJ2-5; D gene uncertain. Trimming shortened V by 5 bases and J by 2 bases, and 6 bases separated the two germline ends. CDR1 is MNHEY and CDR2 is SVGEGT in the germline V gene. The CDR3 totals 12 residues. The CDR3 DNA is TGTGCCAGCAGTCCAGGACAAGAGACCCAGTACTTC. Residues: CASSPGQETQYF.

V gene TRBV30 combines with J gene TRBJ1-2; tentative D call: TRBD1 (5 bases). The CDR3 runs 17 residues. Germline V CDR1 and CDR2: GTSNPN, SVGIG (reference sequence). Trimming stripped 4 bases from V and 0 bases from J, with 21 bases between. The CDR3 DNA is TGTGCCTGGACAGCAAGCCCCGGGGGGAAGGCTAACTATGGCTACACCTTC. It is translated as CAWTASPGGKANYGYTF.

The rearrangement joins TRBV11-3 to TRBJ2-1, with D hard to call. V gave up 4 bases and J gave up 9 bases, with 7 bases separating them. Germline CDR1 is SGHNT and CDR2 is YENEEA. The length of the CDR3 is 11 residues. In nucleotides, the CDR3 is TGTGCCAGCAGCTCCGAGAGTGAGCAGTTCTTC. This codes for CASSSESEQFF. Based on the CDR3 plus reference TRBV11-3 and TRBJ2-1, the full variable domain is EAGVVQSPRYKIIEKKQPVAFWCNPISGHNTLYWYLQNLGQGPELLIRYENEEAVDDSQLPKDRFSAERLKGVDSTLKIQPAELGDSAVYLCASSSESEQFFGPGTRLTVL.

The chain joins TRBV6-5 to TRBJ2-7, with D possibly being TRBD1 (6 bases). This CDR3 is 13 amino acids long. V lost 5 bases to trimming and J lost 5 bases, with 13 bases between them. Per germline, CDR1 MNHEY and CDR2 SVGAGI. This chain's CDR3 is CASSPMKGDEQYF. In nucleotides, the CDR3 is TGTGCCAGCAGTCCAATGAAGGGGGACGAGCAGTACTTC.

The rearrangement uses TRBV24-1 and TRBJ1-2; 7 bases are a match to TRBD1. The CDR3 loop spans 14 amino acids. Germline values: CDR1 KGHDR, CDR2 SFDVKD. Trimming took 7 bases from V and 3 from J; bases not matched to a gene: 7. The CDR3 spells CATSTTGVDYGYTF. The CDR3 DNA sequence: TGTGCCACCAGCACAACAGGGGTGGACTATGGCTACACCTTC.

This clone was detected only once. The chain links TRBV29-1 to TRBJ1-1; D perhaps matches TRBD1 (5 bases). Trimming took 6 bases from V and 11 from J, leaving 19 bases between them. Germline V gene lookup returns CDR1 SQVTM and CDR2 ANQGSEA. The length of the CDR3 is 12 residues. Here the CDR3 reads CSVVRDSGNAFF. The DNA for the CDR3 is TGCAGCGTCGTCCGGGACTCAGGGAATGCTTTCTTT.

This clone has just one count. This chain uses TRBV5-1 with TRBJ2-1; D perhaps matches TRBD1 (7 bases). The CDR3 spans 17 residues. V lost 0 bases, J lost 0 bases, and 13 bases lay in between. CDR1 SGHRS and CDR2 YFSETQ come from the germline V gene. The CDR3: CASSLGAGQSSYNEQFF. The DNA for the CDR3 is TGCGCCAGCAGCTTGGGGGCGGGACAGAGCTCCTACAATGAGCAGTTCTTC.

The rearrangement links TRBV7-2 to TRBJ1-1, with a weak D call TRBD1 (6 bases). Trimming shortened V by 5 bases and J by 0 bases, and 19 bases separated the two germline ends. The germline CDR1 and CDR2 sequences are SGHTA and FQGNSA. The CDR3 covers 17 residues. The CDR3 bases are TGTGCCAGCAGCACCCGAAGCTGGACAGTCATGAACACTGAAGCTTTCTTT. It encodes CASSTRSWTVMNTEAFF.

The CDR3 region is CAWTGQGSNYTF. The CDR3 DNA sequence: TGTGCCTGGACAGGACAGGGGTCCAACTACACCTTC. V gene TRBV30 combines with J gene TRBJ1-2; 9 nucleotides align to TRBD1. This CDR3 has 12 residues. J lost 10 bases, V lost 4 bases, and 7 bases had no gene match. Germline CDR1 GTSNPN, CDR2 SVGIG (reference sequence).

The rearrangement links TRBV30 to TRBJ1-4; the D gene is possibly TRBD1 (5 bases). This CDR3 region has 13 residues. Between the trimmed V and J ends, which lost 1 base and 4 bases, there was a span of 7 bases. Looked up from germline, CDR1 is GTSNPN and CDR2 is SVGIG (reference sequence). CDR3 in DNA: TGTGCCTGGAGTGGACAGCATAATGAAAAACTGTTTTTT. Translated: CAWSGQHNEKLFF.

The chain recombines TRBV3-1 (or the pseudogene TRBV3-2) with TRBJ2-1, with D uncertain. This CDR3 comprises 12 residues. Germline V gene lookup returns CDR1 LGHDT and CDR2 YNNKEL (reference sequence). Between the trimmed V and J ends, which lost 2 bases and 10 bases, there was a span of 9 bases. CDR3: CASSQLVTEQFF. The CDR3 DNA reads as TGTGCCAGCAGCCAACTAGTAACCGAGCAGTTCTTC.

The chain combines TRBV11-3 with TRBJ1-1, with D possibly being TRBD1 (5 bases). The V end was cut by 3 bases, the J end by 0 bases, with 8 bases between. CDR3 length equals 14 residues. Germline loops: CDR1 SGHNT, CDR2 YENEEA. For the CDR3, the DNA is TGTGCCAGCAGCTTGCAGGGTTTGAACACTGAAGCTTTCTTT. Translation gives CASSLQGLNTEAFF. The variable domain in full, with the rest retrieved from reference TRBV11-3 and TRBJ1-1, is EAGVVQSPRYKIIEKKQPVAFWCNPISGHNTLYWYLQNLGQGPELLIRYENEEAVDDSQLPKDRFSAERLKGVDSTLKIQPAELGDSAVYLCASSLQGLNTEAFFGQGTRLTVV.